This section outlines one T cell receptor (beta chain) sequence together with its context. Its antigen remains unidentified. This sample was included in a study of siplizumab effects on memory and regulatory T cells. This CDR3 contains 16 residues. V was shortened by 0 bases and J by 0 bases, with 10 bases between the two germline ends. Germline V CDR1 and CDR2: SGHDT, YYEEEE. Sequenced by immunoSEQ multiplex PCR; TCRdb stores in-frame clones only, minus some. This sample has over 70,000 clones, with 80% to 90% found just once. Study-level findings and limits: Mappable alloreactive CD4+ clones were on average about 70% Treg-derived with siplizumab, under 30% in controls.

The receptor comes from a human donor in good health. The chain combines TRBV5-6 with TRBJ1-5; D is ambiguous. The sequenced sample was CD4+ T cells sorted from blood. CDR3 coding DNA: TGTGCCAGCAGCTTGGGGCCACCGGTTAGCAATCAGCCCCAGCATTTT. Its translation: CASSLGPPVSNQPQHF.